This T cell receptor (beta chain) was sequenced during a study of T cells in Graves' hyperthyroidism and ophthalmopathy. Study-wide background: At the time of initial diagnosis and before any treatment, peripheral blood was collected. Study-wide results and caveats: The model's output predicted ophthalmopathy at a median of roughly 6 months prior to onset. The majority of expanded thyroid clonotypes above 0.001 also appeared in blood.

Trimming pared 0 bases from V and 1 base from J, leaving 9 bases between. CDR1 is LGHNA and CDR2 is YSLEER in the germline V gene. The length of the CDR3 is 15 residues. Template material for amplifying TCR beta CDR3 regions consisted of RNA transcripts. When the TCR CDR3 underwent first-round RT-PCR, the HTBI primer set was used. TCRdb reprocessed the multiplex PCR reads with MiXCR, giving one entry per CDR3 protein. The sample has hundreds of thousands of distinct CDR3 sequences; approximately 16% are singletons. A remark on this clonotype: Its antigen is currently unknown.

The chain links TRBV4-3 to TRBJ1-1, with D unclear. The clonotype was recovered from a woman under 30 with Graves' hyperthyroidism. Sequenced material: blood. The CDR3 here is CASSQDLGANTEAFF. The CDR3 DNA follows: TGCGCCAGCAGCCAAGATCTCGGAGCGAACACTGAAGCTTTCTTT.